This T cell receptor beta chain was recorded in a study of T cell changes during pregnancy in multiple sclerosis. The table lists this clone with a count of one. The CDR3 extends over 13 amino acids. The ends were cut back, 0 bases at V and 11 bases at J, with 12 bases in the middle. Germline V gene lookup returns CDR1 LGHNA and CDR2 YNFKEQ. The repertoire was sequenced with immunoSEQ multiplex PCR; TCRdb's copy has only in-frame clones and lacks some. Among tens of thousands of clones listed, 80% to 95% were seen once. This clonotype originated in a female donor in good health, enrolled as a control in a pregnancy study. Source: peripheral blood, taken in the third trimester of pregnancy. This chain uses TRBV4-2 with TRBJ2-3; D remains unclear. CDR3 amino acids: CASSQDWAMGQYF. In nucleotides, the CDR3 is TGTGCCAGCAGCCAAGATTGGGCGATGGGGCAGTATTTT.